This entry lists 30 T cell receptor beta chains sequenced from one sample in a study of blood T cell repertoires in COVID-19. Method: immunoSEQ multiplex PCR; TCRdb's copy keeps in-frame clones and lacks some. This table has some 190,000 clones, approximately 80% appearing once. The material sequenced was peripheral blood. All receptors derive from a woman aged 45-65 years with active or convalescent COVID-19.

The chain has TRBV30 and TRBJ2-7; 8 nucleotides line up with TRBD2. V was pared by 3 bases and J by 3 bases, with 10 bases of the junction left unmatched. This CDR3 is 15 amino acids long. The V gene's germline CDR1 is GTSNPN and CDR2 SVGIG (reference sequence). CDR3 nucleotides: TGTGCCTGGAGGGACCTACGGGGGGGCTACTACGAGCAGTACTTC. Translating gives CAWRDLRGGYYEQYF.

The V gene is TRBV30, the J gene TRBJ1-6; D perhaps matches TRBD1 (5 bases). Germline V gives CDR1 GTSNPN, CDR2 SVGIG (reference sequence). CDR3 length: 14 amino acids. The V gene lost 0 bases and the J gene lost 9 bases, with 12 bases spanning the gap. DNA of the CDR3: TGTGCCTGGAGTGTAGCAGGGTTTAGTTCACCCCTCCACTTT. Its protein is CAWSVAGFSSPLHF. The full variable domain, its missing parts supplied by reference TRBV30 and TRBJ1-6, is SQTIHQWPATLVQPVGSPLSLECTVEGTSNPNLYWYRQAAGRGLQLLFYSVGIGQISSEVPQNLSASRPQDRQFILSSKKLLLSDSGFYLCAWSVAGFSSPLHFGNGTRLTVT.

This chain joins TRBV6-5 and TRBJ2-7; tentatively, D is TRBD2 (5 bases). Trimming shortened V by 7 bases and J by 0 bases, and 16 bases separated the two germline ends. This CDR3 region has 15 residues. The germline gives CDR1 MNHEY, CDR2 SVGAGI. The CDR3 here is CASNMRAGSSYEQYF. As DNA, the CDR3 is TGTGCCAGCAATATGAGGGCAGGAAGCTCCTACGAGCAGTACTTC.

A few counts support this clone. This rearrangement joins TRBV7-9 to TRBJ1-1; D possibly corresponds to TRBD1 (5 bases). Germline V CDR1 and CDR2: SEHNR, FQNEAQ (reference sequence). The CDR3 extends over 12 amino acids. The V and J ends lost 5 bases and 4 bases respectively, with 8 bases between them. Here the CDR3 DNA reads TGTGCCAGCAGCCAGGGCGCCACTGAAGCTTTCTTT. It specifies CASSQGATEAFF.

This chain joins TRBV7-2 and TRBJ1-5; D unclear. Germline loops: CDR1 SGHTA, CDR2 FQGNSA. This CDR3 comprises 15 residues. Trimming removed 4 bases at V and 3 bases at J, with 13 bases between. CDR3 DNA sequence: TGTGCCAGCAGCTCCGGTACAGCTAACAATCAGCCCCAGCATTTT. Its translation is CASSSGTANNQPQHF.

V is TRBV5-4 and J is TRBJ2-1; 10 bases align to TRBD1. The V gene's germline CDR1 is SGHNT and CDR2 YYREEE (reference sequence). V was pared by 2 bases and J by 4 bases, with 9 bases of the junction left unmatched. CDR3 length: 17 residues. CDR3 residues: CASSFDGLGQGYNEQFF. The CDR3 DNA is TGTGCCAGCAGCTTTGATGGCTTGGGACAGGGGTACAATGAGCAGTTCTTC.

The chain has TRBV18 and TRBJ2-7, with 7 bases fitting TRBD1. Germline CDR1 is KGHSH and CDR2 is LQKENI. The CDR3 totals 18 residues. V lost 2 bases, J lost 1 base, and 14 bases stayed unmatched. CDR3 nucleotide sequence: TGTGCCAGCTCACCATTCGACAGGGAAGGTCGTCGGTCCTACGAGCAGTACTTC. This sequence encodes CASSPFDREGRRSYEQYF. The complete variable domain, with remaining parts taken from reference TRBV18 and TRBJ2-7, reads NAGVMQNPRHLVRRRGQEARLRCSPMKGHSHVYWYRQLPEEGLKFMVYLQKENIIDESGMPKERFSAEFPKEGPSILRIQQVVRGDSAAYFCASSPFDREGRRSYEQYFGPGTRLTVT.

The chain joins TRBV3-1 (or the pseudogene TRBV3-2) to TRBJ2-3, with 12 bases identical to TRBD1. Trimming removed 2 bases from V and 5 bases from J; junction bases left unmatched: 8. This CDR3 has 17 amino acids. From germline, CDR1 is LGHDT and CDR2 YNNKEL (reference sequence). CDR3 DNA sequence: TGTGCCAGCAGCCAAACCCTGGGACAGGGGGCGGAAGATACGCAGTATTTT. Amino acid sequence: CASSQTLGQGAEDTQYF.

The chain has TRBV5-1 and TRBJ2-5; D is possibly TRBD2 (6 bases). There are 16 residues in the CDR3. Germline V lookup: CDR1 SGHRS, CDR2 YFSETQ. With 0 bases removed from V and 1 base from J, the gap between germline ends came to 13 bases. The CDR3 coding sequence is TGCGCCAGCAGCTTGGGCCCAGCGGGTGGCCAAGAGACCCAGTACTTC. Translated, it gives CASSLGPAGGQETQYF.

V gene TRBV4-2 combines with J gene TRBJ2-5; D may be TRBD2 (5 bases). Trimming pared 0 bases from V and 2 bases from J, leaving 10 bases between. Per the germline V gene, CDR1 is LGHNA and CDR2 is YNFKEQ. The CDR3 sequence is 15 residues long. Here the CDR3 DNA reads TGTGCCAGCAGCCAAGAAGGAGGCAATCAAGAGACCCAGTACTTC. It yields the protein CASSQEGGNQETQYF.

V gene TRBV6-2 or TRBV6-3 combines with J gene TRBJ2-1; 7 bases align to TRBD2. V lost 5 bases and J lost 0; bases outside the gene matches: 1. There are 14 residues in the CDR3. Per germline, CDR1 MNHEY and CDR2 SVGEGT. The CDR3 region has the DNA TGTGCCAGCAGTGGACTAGGCTCCTACAATGAGCAGTTCTTC. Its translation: CASSGLGSYNEQFF.

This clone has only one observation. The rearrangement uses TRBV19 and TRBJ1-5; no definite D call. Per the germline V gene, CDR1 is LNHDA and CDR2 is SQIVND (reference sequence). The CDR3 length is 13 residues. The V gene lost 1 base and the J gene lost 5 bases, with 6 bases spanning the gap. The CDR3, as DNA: TGTGCCAGTAGTATAGGGGCAGATCAGCCCCAGCATTTT. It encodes CASSIGADQPQHF.

DNA of the CDR3: TGTGCCAGCAGCCGAGGACTGGACTATTGGTACTTC. Its protein product is CASSRGLDYWYF. The V gene is TRBV5-6, the J gene TRBJ2-7; TRBD2 is a possible D gene (6 bases). The V gene lost 4 bases and the J gene lost 12 bases, with 17 bases spanning the gap. Germline assignment: CDR1 SGHDT and CDR2 YYEEEE. The length of the CDR3 is 12 residues.

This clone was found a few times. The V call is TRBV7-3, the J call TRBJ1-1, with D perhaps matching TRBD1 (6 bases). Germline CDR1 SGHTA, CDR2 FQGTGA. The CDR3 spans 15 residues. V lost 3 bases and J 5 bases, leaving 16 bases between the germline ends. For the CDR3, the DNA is TGTGCCAGCAGCTTTCATCCAGGGGAGATAACTGAAGCTTTCTTT. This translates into CASSFHPGEITEAFF.

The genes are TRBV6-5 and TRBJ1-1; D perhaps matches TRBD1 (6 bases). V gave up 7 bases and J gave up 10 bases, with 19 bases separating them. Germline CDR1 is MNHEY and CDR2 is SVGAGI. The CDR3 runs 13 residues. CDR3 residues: CASIKEGTRAAFF. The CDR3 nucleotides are TGTGCCAGCATCAAAGAGGGGACAAGGGCAGCTTTCTTT.

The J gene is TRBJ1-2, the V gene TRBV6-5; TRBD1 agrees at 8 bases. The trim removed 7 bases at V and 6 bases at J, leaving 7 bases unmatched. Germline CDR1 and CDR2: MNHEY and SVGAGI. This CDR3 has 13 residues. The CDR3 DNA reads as TGTGCCAGCACCATACAGGGGGATGATGGCTACACCTTC. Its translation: CASTIQGDDGYTF.

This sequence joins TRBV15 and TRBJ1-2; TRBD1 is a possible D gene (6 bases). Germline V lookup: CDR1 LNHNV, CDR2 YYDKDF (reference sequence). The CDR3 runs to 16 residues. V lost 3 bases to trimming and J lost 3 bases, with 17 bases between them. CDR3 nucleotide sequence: TGTGCCACCAGCAGCCACCGGGACAACGGGGACTATGGCTACACCTTC. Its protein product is CATSSHRDNGDYGYTF. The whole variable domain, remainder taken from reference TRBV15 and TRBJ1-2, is DAMVIQNPRYQVTQFGKPVTLSCSQTLNHNVMYWYQQKSSQAPKLLFHYYDKDFNNEADTPDNFQSRRPNTSFCFLDIRSPGLGDTAMYLCATSSHRDNGDYGYTFGSGTRLTVV.

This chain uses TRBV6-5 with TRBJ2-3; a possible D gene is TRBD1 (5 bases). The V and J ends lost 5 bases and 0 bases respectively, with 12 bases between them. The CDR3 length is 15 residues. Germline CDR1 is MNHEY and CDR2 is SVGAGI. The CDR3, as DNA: TGTGCCAGCAGTCCAGGGTCTGAAAGCACAGATACGCAGTATTTT. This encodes CASSPGSESTDTQYF.

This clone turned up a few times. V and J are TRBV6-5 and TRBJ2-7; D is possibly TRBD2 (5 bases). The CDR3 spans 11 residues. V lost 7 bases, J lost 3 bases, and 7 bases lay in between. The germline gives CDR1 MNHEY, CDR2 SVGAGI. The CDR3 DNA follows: TGTGCCAGCACCGACTACTACGAGCAGTACTTC. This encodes CASTDYYEQYF.

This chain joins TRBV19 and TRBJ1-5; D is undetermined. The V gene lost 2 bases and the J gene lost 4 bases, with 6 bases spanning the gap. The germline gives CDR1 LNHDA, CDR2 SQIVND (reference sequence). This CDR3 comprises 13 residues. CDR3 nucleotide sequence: TGTGCCAGTAGTATATTAAATAATCAGCCCCAGCATTTT. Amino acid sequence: CASSILNNQPQHF.

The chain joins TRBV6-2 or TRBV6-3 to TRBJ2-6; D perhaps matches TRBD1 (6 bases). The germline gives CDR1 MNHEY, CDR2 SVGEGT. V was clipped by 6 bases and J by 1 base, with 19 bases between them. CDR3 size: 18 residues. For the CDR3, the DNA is TGTGCCAGCAGCCTACTAGGGACACAGTGGTCTGGGGCCAACGTCCTGACTTTC. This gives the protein CASSLLGTQWSGANVLTF.

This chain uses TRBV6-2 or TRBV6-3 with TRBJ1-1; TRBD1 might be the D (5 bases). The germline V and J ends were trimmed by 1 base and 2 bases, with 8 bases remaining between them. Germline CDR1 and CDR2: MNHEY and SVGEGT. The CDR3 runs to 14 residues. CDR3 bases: TGTGCCAGCAGTTACTTTGACAGTAACACTGAAGCTTTCTTT. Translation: CASSYFDSNTEAFF.

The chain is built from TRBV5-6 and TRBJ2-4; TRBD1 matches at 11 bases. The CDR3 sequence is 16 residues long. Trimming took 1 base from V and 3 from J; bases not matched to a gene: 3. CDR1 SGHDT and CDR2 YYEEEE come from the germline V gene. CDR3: CASSLPGQGGKNIQYF. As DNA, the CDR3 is TGTGCCAGCAGCTTGCCGGGACAGGGGGGCAAAAACATTCAGTACTTC. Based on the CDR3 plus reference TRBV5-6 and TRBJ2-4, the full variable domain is DAGVTQSPTHLIKTRGQQVTLRCSPKSGHDTVSWYQQALGQGPQFIFQYYEEEERQRGNFPDRFSGHQFPNYSSELNVNALLLGDSALYLCASSLPGQGGKNIQYFGAGTRLSVL.

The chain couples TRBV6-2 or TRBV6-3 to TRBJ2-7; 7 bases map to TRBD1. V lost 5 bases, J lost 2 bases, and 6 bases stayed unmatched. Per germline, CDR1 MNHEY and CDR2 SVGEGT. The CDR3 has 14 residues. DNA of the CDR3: TGTGCCAGCAGTCCGACAGGGAGAGCCTACGAGCAGTACTTC. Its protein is CASSPTGRAYEQYF.

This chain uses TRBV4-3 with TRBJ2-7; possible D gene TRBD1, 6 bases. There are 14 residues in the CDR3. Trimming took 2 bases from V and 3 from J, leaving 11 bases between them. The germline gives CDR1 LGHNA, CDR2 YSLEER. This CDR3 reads CASSQNRDLYEQYF. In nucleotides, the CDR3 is TGCGCCAGCAGCCAAAACAGGGACCTCTACGAGCAGTACTTC.

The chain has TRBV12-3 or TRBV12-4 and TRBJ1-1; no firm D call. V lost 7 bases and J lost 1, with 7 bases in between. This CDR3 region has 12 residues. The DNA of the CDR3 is TGTGCCAGCAACAGCCAGAACACTGAAGCTTTCTTT. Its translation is CASNSQNTEAFF.

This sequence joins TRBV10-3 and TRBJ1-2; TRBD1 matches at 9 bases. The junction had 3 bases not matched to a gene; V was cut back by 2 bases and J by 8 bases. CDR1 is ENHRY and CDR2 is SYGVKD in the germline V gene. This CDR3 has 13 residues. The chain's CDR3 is CAISETGGEGYTF. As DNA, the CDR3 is TGTGCCATCAGTGAGACAGGGGGCGAGGGCTACACCTTC.

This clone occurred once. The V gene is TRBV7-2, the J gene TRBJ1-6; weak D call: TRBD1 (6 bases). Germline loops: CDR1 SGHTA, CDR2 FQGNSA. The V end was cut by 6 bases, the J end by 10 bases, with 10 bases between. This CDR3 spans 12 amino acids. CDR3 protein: CASSLTGSPLHF. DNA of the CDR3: TGTGCCAGCAGTTTGACAGGATCACCCCTCCACTTT.

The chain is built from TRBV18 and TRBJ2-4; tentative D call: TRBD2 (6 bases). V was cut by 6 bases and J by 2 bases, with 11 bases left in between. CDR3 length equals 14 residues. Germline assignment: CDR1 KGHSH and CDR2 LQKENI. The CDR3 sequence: CASSPGRTKNIQYF. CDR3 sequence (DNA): TGTGCCAGCTCCCCAGGGAGGACCAAAAACATTCAGTACTTC.

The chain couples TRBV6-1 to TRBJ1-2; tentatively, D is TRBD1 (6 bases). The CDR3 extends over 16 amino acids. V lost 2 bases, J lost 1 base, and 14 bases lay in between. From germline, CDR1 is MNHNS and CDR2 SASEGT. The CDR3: CASSELRDTLNYGYTF. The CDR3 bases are TGTGCCAGCAGTGAACTTCGGGACACCCTTAACTATGGCTACACCTTC.